The source of this T cell receptor beta chain is a study of blood T cell repertoires in COVID-19. Study overall: The cDNA or gDNA used as material had been derived from T cells, B-cell-depleted T cells, or PBMCs.

Only in-frame clones appear in the TCRdb table, and some are missing; sequencing was by immunoSEQ multiplex PCR. Here the sample spans about 87,000 clones, about 80% being singletons. The CDR3 consists of 12 residues. CDR1 is MDHEN, CDR2 SYDVKM, per germline. Trimming removed 4 bases at V and 5 bases at J, with 8 bases between. Sequencing was done on a sample of peripheral blood. V gene TRBV28 combines with J gene TRBJ1-2; D gene unclear. This receptor was obtained from a woman aged 65 to 85 with acute or convalescent COVID-19. In DNA form, the CDR3 reads TGTGCCAGCAGTTCATTCGGGTATGGCTACACCTTC. Translation: CASSSFGYGYTF.